Below, 4 T cell receptor beta chains from the same sample are listed, as sequenced in a study of cytomegalovirus exposure and HLA in healthy donors. Amplification used 60 Vbeta primers and 13 Jbeta primers. Some clones are missing from TCRdb's copy, which holds only in-frame ones; the method was immunoSEQ multiplex PCR. The sample has under 95,000 clones, 76% seen once; the top ten hold 4% to 5.5%. The sequenced sample was PBMCs. All receptors come from a man aged 30 to 45 in good health and CMV-seropositive.

Of note for this clone: One end of the junction fails to match germline, which may point to a read error. This chain connects TRBV20-1 to TRBJ1-4; 8 bases are shared with TRBD1. Germline CDR1 reads DFQATT; CDR2 reads SNEGSKA (reference sequence). This CDR3 is built from 11 residues. The CDR3 loop is CSARAPTGAVF. DNA of the CDR3: TGCAGTGCTAGAGCGCCGACAGGGGCGGTTTTT.

The chain uses TRBV27 and TRBJ1-4; D remains ambiguous. This CDR3 is 14 amino acids long. Germline assignment: CDR1 MNHEY and CDR2 SMNVEV (reference sequence). Trimming pared 2 bases from V and 6 bases from J, leaving 10 bases between. CDR3 loop: CASSLRPGDEKLFF. CDR3 DNA: TGTGCCAGCAGTTTACGGCCGGGTGATGAAAAACTGTTTTTT.

The V gene is TRBV19, the J gene TRBJ1-1, with 7 nucleotides matching TRBD1. The CDR3 runs 14 residues. With V trimmed by 4 bases and J by 5 bases, 7 bases remained unmatched. Germline-derived CDR1 and CDR2 are LNHDA and SQIVND (reference sequence). The DNA for the CDR3 is TGTGCCAGTAGTACCCAGGGGGGTAGGACTGAAGCTTTCTTT. Translation: CASSTQGGRTEAFF.

This chain uses TRBV5-6 with TRBJ2-3; 10 bases fit TRBD2. The germline CDR1 and CDR2 sequences are SGHDT and YYEEEE. The ends lost 4 bases at V and 2 bases at J; junction bases unmatched: 4. This CDR3 has 15 amino acids. CDR3 loop: CASSRLAGATDTQYF. CDR3 nucleotides: TGTGCCAGCAGCCGGCTAGCGGGAGCCACAGATACGCAGTATTTT.